This T cell receptor (beta chain) was observed in a study of shared clonotypes between healthy human individuals. Study-wide findings and caveats: Sample collection involved blood only; tissue repertoires are likely different.

Profiled with immunoSEQ multiplex PCR; TCRdb holds only in-frame clones, not every one. Here the sample spans about 1 million clones, roughly 80% being singletons. This clone was seen only a few times. Its antigen remains unknown. Germline V gene lookup returns CDR1 SGDLS and CDR2 YYNGEE. Trimming took 0 bases from V and 2 from J, leaving 11 bases between them. The CDR3 is made up of 15 amino acids. This rearrangement joins TRBV9 to TRBJ1-2; D not resolved. Material: memory CD4+ T cells sorted from blood. Subset reported: CD45RA-negative fraction. This TCR derives from a man between 18 and 29 years old in good health. The CDR3 sequence: CASSVAGESNYGYTF. CDR3 nucleotide sequence: TGTGCCAGCAGCGTAGCTGGGGAATCCAACTATGGCTACACCTTC.